What follows are 11 T cell receptor beta chains derived from one specimen sequenced in a study of T cell repertoires in cytomegalovirus infection. TCRdb recomputed calls from the reads with MiXCR, one row per CDR3 protein. The sample has about 700,000 distinct CDR3 sequences, around 31% seen once. The antigens these receptors bind are not known. The sequencing used cultured PBMCs, collected from culture after CMV antigen stimulation. These TCRs come from a human donor in good health (CMV status not recorded). Some clones in this sample may be carry-over from other donors' samples.

This clonotype appeared a few times. This rearrangement joins TRBV20-1 to TRBJ2-3, with 8 nucleotides matching TRBD2. Germline CDR1 reads DFQATT; CDR2 reads SNEGSKA (reference sequence). With 6 bases clipped from V and 0 bases from J, the junction kept 8 bases outside the gene matches. This CDR3 contains 15 residues. The CDR3 DNA reads as TGCAGTGCCCGGCGGCGGGGGGAAAGCACAGATACGCAGTATTTT. Protein sequence: CSARRRGESTDTQYF.

The rearrangement uses TRBV20-1 and TRBJ1-4; 7 bases are a match to TRBD1. In germline, CDR1 is DFQATT, CDR2 SNEGSKA (reference sequence). This CDR3 spans 15 amino acids. With 5 bases clipped from V and 7 bases from J, the junction kept 13 bases outside the gene matches. In DNA, the CDR3 is TGCAGTGCTGGTGACGGGGGGACAGTATTTGAAAAACTGTTTTTT. Protein product: CSAGDGGTVFEKLFF.

Details on this clonotype: A clone one base away is much larger, so this may be a read error. This chain joins TRBV7-2 and TRBJ2-1, with unresolved D. Trimming left V 1 base short and J 6 bases short, with 7 bases between. The CDR3 loop spans 13 amino acids. Germline V gene sequence: CDR1 SGHTA, CDR2 FQGNSA. The CDR3 sequence is CASSLVRINEQFF. CDR3 DNA: TGTGCCAGCAGCTTAGTCCGTATCAATGAGCAGTTCTTC.

With regard to this clonotype: One end of the junction is discordant with germline, which a read error may explain. The rearrangement uses TRBV4-1 and TRBJ1-1, with a weak D call TRBD1 (6 bases). Germline assignment: CDR1 MGHRA and CDR2 YSYEKL. CDR3 size: 17 residues. CDR3 protein: CASSQDPETGANTEAFF. DNA of the CDR3: TGTGCCAGCAGCCAAGATCCCGAGACAGGCGCAAACACTGAAGCTTTCTTT.

Remarks on this clonotype: Germline is not matched at one junction end, which may reflect a read error. The chain has TRBV7-2 and TRBJ1-6; D unclear. The CDR3 is 12 residues long. Germline V gene data show CDR1 as SGHTA and CDR2 as FQGNSA. CDR3: CASSWAGSPPHF. The CDR3 DNA reads TGTGCCAGCAGCTGGGCGGGGTCACCCCCCCACTTT.

The V call is TRBV12-3 or TRBV12-4, the J call TRBJ2-1; 10 bases align to TRBD1. V lost 6 bases to trimming and J lost 5 bases; unmatched junction nucleotides: 10. The CDR3 is 16 amino acids. CDR3 DNA: TGTGCCAGCAGGGACACGGGACAGGGGTTCGACAATGAGCAGTTCTTC. Translated: CASRDTGQGFDNEQFF.

The sample holds a few counts of this clonotype. The chain employs TRBV6-5 and TRBJ1-5; D unresolved. The CDR3 spans 10 residues. CDR1 MNHEY and CDR2 SVGAGI come from the germline V gene. Trimming cost V 7 bases and J 7 bases, with 5 bases left between them. The CDR3 sequence is CASTGQPQHF. For the CDR3, the DNA is TGTGCCAGCACCGGACAGCCCCAGCATTTT.

This clonotype was counted ten times or more. This rearrangement joins TRBV7-8 to TRBJ2-3; perhaps D is TRBD1 or TRBD2 (5 bases each). Trimming pared 1 base from V and 2 bases from J, leaving 10 bases between. There are 15 residues in the CDR3. CDR1 is SGHVS, CDR2 FQNEAQ, per germline. The CDR3 here is CASSLGLGVTDTQYF. CDR3 DNA sequence: TGTGCCAGCAGCTTAGGATTGGGGGTCACAGATACGCAGTATTTT.

J is TRBJ2-3 and V is TRBV4-3; D remains ambiguous. This CDR3 region has 15 residues. In germline, CDR1 is LGHNA, CDR2 YSLEER. The germline V and J ends were trimmed by 4 bases and 1 base, with 12 bases remaining between them. CDR3 in amino acids: CASSPTLGGTDTQYF. The CDR3 DNA sequence: TGCGCCAGCAGCCCGACCTTGGGTGGCACAGATACGCAGTATTTT.

The genes are TRBV7-6 and TRBJ2-5; TRBD2 aligns across 8 bases. Germline CDR1 reads SGHVS; CDR2 reads FNYEAQ. The V gene end was trimmed by 6 bases and the J gene end by 5 bases; junction bases not matched to a gene: 17. The CDR3 length is 17 residues. CDR3 in DNA: TGTGCCAGCAGTCTCCTAGGTAGCGGGGCGGATCGGGAGACCCAGTACTTC. This codes for CASSLLGSGADRETQYF.

The chain combines TRBV7-4 with TRBJ1-6, with D perhaps matching TRBD1 (5 bases). CDR3 length: 15 residues. The V gene lost 0 bases and the J gene lost 6 bases, with 9 bases spanning the gap. Germline V gene data show CDR1 as SGHVT and CDR2 as SQSDAQ. CDR3 in amino acids: CASSLALGGNSPLHF. CDR3 nucleotide sequence: TGTGCCAGCAGCTTAGCGCTGGGGGGTAATTCACCCCTCCACTTT.